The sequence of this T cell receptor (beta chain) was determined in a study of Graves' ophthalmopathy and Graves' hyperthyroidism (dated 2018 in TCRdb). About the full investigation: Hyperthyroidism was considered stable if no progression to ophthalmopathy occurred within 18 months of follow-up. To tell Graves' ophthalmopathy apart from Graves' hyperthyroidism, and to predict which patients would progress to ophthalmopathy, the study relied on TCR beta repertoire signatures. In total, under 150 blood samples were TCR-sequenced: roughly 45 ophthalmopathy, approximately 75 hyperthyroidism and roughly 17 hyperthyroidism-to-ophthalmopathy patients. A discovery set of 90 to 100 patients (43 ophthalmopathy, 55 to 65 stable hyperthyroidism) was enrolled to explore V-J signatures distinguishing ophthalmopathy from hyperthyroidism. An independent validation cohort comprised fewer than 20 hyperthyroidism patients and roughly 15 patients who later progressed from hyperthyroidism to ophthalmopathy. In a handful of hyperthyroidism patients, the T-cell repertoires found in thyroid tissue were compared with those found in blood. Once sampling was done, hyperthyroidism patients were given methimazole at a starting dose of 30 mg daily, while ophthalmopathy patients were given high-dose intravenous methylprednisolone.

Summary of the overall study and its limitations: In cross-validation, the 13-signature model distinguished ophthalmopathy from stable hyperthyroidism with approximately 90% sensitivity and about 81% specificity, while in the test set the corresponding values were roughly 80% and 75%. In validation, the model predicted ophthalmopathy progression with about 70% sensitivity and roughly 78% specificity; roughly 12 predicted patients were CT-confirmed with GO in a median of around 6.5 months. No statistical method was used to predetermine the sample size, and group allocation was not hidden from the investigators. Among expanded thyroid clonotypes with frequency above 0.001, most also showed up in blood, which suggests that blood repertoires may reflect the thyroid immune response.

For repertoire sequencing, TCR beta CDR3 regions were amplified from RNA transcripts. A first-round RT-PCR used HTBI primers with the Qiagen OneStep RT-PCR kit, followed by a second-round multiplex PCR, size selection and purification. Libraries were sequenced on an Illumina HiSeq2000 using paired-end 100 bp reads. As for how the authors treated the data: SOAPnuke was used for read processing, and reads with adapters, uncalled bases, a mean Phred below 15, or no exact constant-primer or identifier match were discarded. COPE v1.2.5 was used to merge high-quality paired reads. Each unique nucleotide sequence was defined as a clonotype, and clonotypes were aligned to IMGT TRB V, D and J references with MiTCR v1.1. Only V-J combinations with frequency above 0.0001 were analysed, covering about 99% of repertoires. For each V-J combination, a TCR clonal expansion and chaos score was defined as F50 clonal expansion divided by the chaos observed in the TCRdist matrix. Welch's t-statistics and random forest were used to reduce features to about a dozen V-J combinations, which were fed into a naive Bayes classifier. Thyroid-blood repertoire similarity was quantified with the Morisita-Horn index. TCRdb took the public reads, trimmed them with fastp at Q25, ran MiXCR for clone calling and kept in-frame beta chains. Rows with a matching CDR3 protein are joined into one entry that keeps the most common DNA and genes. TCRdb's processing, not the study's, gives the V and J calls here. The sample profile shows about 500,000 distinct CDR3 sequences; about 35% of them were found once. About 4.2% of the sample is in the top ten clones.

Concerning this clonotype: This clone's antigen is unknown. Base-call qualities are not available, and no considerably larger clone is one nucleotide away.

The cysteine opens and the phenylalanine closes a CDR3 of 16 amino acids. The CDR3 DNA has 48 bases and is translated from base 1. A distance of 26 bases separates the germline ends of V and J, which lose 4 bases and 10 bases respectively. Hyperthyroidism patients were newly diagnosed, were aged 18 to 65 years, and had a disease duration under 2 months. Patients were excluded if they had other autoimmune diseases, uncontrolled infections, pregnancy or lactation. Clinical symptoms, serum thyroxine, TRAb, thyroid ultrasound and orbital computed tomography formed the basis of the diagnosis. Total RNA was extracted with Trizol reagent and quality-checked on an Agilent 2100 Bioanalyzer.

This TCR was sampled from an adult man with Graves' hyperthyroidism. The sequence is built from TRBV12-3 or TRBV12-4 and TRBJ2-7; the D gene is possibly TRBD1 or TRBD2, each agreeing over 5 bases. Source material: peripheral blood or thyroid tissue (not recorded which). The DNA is TGTGCCAGCAGTTATGGCCTCCGGGACGCCGGAGGCCTCCAGTACTTC. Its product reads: CASSYGLRDAGGLQYF.